These T cell receptor beta chains were read from a single sample in a study of T cells in Graves' hyperthyroidism and ophthalmopathy. TCRdb recomputed calls from the multiplex PCR reads with MiXCR, one row per CDR3 protein. The sample lists 500,000 to 650,000 distinct CDR3 sequences, roughly 15% occurring once. The sample was blood. The origin of the receptors is a woman aged 45-60 years with Graves' ophthalmopathy. Both conserved end residues are part of each CDR3. D genes are given only for firm matches. The size of a clone is reported for some rows only, either as once, few or many, or as a class for expanded clones.

d_gene: -; j_gene: TRBJ1-3; abundance: once; v_gene: TRBV11-2; CDR3aa: CASRGGGASGNTIYF; CDR3nt: TGTGCCAGCAGGGGCGGGGGGGCTTCTGGAAACACCATATATTTT
d_gene: TRBD2; j_gene: TRBJ2-1; abundance: many; v_gene: TRBV7-2; CDR3aa: CASSSWTSGSYSYNEQFF; CDR3nt: TGTGCCAGCAGCTCATGGACTAGCGGGAGCTACTCCTACAATGAGCAGTTCTTC
d_gene: TRBD1; j_gene: TRBJ1-3; abundance: few; v_gene: TRBV7-6; CDR3aa: CASSLPQGASSGNTIYF; CDR3nt: TGTGCCAGCAGCTTACCACAGGGGGCAAGCTCTGGAAACACCATATATTTT
d_gene: -; j_gene: TRBJ2-3; abundance: many; v_gene: TRBV6-1; CDR3aa: CASSQTGDTQYF; CDR3nt: TGTGCCAGCAGTCAAACAGGGGATACGCAGTATTTT
d_gene: TRBD1; j_gene: TRBJ2-7; abundance: many; v_gene: TRBV20-1; CDR3aa: CSAGPGTGGGEQYF; CDR3nt: TGCAGTGCTGGCCCCGGGACAGGGGGCGGCGAGCAGTACTTC
d_gene: TRBD1; j_gene: TRBJ1-6; abundance: -; v_gene: TRBV20-1; CDR3aa: CSAHSDRGNYNSPLHF; CDR3nt: TGCAGTGCTCACTCGGACAGGGGGAACTATAATTCACCCCTCCACTTT
d_gene: TRBD2; j_gene: TRBJ2-3; abundance: many; v_gene: TRBV12-3/TRBV12-4; CDR3aa: CASRKSQGGVDTQYF; CDR3nt: TGTGCCAGCAGGAAGTCCCAGGGAGGGGTAGATACGCAGTATTTT
d_gene: -; j_gene: TRBJ2-1; abundance: many; v_gene: TRBV24-1; CDR3aa: CATSGTMGANYNEQFF; CDR3nt: TGTGCCACCAGTGGAACAATGGGGGCGAATTACAATGAGCAGTTCTTC
d_gene: TRBD1; j_gene: TRBJ1-6; abundance: few; v_gene: TRBV5-6; CDR3aa: CASSLRPGTGTPPLHF; CDR3nt: TGTGCCAGCAGCCTCCGACCCGGGACAGGCACTCCACCCCTCCACTTT
d_gene: TRBD1; j_gene: TRBJ2-2; abundance: -; v_gene: TRBV25-1; CDR3aa: CASSAPKGQAIGELFF; CDR3nt: TGTGCCAGCAGTGCTCCCAAGGGACAGGCCATCGGGGAGCTGTTTTTT
d_gene: TRBD2; j_gene: TRBJ2-1; abundance: many; v_gene: TRBV27; CDR3aa: CASSLSSTSGDNEQFF; CDR3nt: TGTGCCAGCAGTTTATCGTCGACTAGCGGGGACAATGAGCAGTTCTTC
d_gene: -; j_gene: TRBJ2-1; abundance: few; v_gene: TRBV27; CDR3aa: CATQRRTLYNEQFF; CDR3nt: TGTGCCACGCAGCGGAGAACCCTATACAATGAGCAGTTCTTC
d_gene: -; j_gene: TRBJ1-1; abundance: many; v_gene: TRBV7-2; CDR3aa: CASSLGPMNTEAFF; CDR3nt: TGTGCCAGCAGCTTAGGACCGATGAACACTGAAGCTTTCTTT
d_gene: -; j_gene: TRBJ1-4; abundance: -; v_gene: TRBV9; CDR3aa: CASSGPPVPNEKLFF; CDR3nt: TGTGCCAGCAGCGGACCTCCCGTCCCGAATGAAAAACTGTTTTTT
d_gene: -; j_gene: TRBJ1-5; abundance: many; v_gene: TRBV28; CDR3aa: CASTWGIRAGQPQHF; CDR3nt: TGTGCCAGCACCTGGGGGATTCGTGCGGGTCAGCCCCAGCATTTT
d_gene: -; j_gene: TRBJ2-6; abundance: -; v_gene: TRBV19; CDR3aa: CASRETGANVLTF; CDR3nt: TGTGCCAGCAGGGAAACTGGGGCCAACGTCCTGACTTTC
d_gene: TRBD1; j_gene: TRBJ2-3; abundance: many; v_gene: TRBV27; CDR3aa: CASSERQGLADTQYF; CDR3nt: TGTGCCAGCAGTGAGAGACAGGGTCTAGCAGATACGCAGTATTTT
d_gene: -; j_gene: TRBJ2-7; abundance: few; v_gene: TRBV5-1; CDR3aa: CASSLDLVGPYEQYF; CDR3nt: TGCGCCAGCAGCTTGGACCTCGTAGGACCCTACGAGCAGTACTTC
d_gene: -; j_gene: TRBJ2-3; abundance: many; v_gene: TRBV20-1; CDR3aa: CSARDFQGTDTQYF; CDR3nt: TGCAGTGCTAGAGATTTCCAAGGCACAGATACGCAGTATTTT